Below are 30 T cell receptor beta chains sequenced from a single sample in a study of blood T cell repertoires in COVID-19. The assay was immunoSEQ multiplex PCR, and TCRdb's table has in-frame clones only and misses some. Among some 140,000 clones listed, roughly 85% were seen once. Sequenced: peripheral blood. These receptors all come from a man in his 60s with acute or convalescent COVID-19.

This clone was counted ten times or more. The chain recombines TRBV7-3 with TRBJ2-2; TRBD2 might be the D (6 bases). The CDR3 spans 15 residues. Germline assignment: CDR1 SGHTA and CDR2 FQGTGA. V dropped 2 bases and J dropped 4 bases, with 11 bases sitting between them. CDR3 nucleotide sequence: TGTGCCAGCAGCTTAGATGGAGGGTCCACCGGGGAGCTGTTTTTT. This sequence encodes CASSLDGGSTGELFF.

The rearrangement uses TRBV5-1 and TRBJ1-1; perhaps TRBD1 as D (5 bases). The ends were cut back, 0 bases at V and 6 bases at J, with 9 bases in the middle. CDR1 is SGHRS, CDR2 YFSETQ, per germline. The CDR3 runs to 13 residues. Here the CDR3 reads CASSLAGRAEAFF. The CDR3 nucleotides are TGCGCCAGCAGCTTGGCAGGGAGGGCTGAAGCTTTCTTT.

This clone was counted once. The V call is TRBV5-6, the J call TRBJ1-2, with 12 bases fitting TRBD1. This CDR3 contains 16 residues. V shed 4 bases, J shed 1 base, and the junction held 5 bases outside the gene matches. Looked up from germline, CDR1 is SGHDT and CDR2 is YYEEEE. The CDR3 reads CASSMGQGAVNYGYTF. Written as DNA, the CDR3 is TGTGCCAGCAGCATGGGACAGGGGGCAGTTAACTATGGCTACACCTTC.

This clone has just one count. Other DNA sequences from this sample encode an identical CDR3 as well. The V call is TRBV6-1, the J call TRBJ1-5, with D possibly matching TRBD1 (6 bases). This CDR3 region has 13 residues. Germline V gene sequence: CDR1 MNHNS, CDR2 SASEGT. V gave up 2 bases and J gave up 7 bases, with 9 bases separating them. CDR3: CASSEQGNQPQHF. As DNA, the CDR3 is TGTGCCAGCAGTGAACAGGGGAACCAGCCCCAGCATTTT.

The DNA for the CDR3 is TGTGCCATCAGTGAGATCTCAGTGAACACTGAAGCTTTCTTT. Translating gives CAISEISVNTEAFF. This chain connects TRBV10-3 to TRBJ1-1; D remains ambiguous. In germline, CDR1 is ENHRY, CDR2 SYGVKD. The CDR3 runs to 14 residues. Between the trimmed V and J ends, which lost 2 bases and 0 bases, there was a span of 7 bases.

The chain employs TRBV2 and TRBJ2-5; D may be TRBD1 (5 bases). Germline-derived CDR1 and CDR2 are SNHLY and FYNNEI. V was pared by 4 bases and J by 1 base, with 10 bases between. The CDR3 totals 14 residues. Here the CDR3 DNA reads TGTGCCAGCAGTGGGAGAAGGGGCCAAGAGACCCAGTACTTC. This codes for CASSGRRGQETQYF.

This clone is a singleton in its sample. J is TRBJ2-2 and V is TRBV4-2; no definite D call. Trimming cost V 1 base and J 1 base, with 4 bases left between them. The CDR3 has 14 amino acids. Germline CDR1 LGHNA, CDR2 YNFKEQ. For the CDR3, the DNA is TGTGCCAGCAGCCAAGTCATGAACACCGGGGAGCTGTTTTTT. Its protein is CASSQVMNTGELFF.

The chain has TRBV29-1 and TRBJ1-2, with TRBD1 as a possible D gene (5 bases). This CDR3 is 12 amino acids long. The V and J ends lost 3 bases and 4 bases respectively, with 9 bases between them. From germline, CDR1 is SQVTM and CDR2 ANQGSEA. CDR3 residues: CSVEAGGYGYTF. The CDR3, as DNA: TGCAGCGTTGAGGCCGGGGGCTATGGCTACACCTTC. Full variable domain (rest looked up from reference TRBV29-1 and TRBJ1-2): SAVISQKPSRDICQRGTSLTIQCQVDSQVTMMFWYRQQPGQSLTLIATANQGSEATYESGFVIDKFPISRPNLTFSTLTVSNMSPEDSSIYLCSVEAGGYGYTFGSGTRLTVV.

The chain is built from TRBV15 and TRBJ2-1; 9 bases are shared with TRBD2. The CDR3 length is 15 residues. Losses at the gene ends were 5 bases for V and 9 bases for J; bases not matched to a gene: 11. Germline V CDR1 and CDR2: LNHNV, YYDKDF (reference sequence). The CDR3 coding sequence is TGTGCCACCAGCCCTGGAGCGGGAGGTTGGATTGAGCAGTTCTTC. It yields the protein CATSPGAGGWIEQFF.

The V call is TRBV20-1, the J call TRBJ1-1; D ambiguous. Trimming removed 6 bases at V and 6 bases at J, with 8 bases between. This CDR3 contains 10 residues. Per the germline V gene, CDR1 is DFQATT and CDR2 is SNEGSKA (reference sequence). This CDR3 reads CSARFAEAFF. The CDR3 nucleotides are TGCAGTGCGCGTTTCGCTGAAGCTTTCTTT.

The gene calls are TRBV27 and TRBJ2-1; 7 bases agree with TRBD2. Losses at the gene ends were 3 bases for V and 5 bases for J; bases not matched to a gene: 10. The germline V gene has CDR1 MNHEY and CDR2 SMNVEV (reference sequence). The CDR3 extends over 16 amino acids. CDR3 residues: CASSFWTGGPNNEQFF. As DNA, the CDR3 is TGTGCCAGCAGTTTCTGGACGGGAGGACCCAACAATGAGCAGTTCTTC.

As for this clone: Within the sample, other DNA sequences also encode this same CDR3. Here the CDR3 reads CASSLGQGGEKLFF. The CDR3 DNA follows: TGCGCCAGCAGCTTAGGGCAGGGTGGTGAAAAACTGTTTTTT. J is TRBJ1-4 and V is TRBV5-1; maybe TRBD1 (5 bases). CDR3 size: 14 residues. Trimming shortened V by 2 bases and J by 7 bases, and 12 bases separated the two germline ends. Looked up from germline, CDR1 is SGHRS and CDR2 is YFSETQ. Variable domain in full (rest from reference TRBV5-1 and TRBJ1-4): KAGVTQTPRYLIKTRGQQVTLSCSPISGHRSVSWYQQTPGQGLQFLFEYFSETQRNKGNFPGRFSGRQFSNSRSEMNVSTLELGDSALYLCASSLGQGGEKLFFGSGTQLSVL.

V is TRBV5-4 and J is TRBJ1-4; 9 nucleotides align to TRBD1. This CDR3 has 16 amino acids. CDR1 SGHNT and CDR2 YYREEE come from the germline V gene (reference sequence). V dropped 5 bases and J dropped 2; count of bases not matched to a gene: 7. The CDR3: CASSRTGEGTNEKLFF. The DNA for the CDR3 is TGTGCCAGCAGTAGGACAGGGGAAGGGACTAATGAAAAACTGTTTTTT.

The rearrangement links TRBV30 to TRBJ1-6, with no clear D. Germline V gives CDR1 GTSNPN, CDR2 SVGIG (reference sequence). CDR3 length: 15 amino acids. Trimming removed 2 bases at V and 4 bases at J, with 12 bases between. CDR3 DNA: TGTGCCTGGAGTCCCCAGGTGACATATAATTCACCCCTCCACTTT. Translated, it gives CAWSPQVTYNSPLHF.

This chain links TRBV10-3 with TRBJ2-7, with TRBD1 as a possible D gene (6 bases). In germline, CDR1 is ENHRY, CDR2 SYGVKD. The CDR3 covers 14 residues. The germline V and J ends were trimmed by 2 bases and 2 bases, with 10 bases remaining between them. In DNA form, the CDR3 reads TGTGCCATCAGTGAGGGGACAAGTACCTACGAGCAGTACTTC. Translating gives CAISEGTSTYEQYF.

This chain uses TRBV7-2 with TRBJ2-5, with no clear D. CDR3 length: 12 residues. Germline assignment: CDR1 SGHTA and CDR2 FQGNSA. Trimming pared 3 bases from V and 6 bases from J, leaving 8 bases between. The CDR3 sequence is CASSFELQTQYF. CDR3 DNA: TGTGCCAGCAGCTTCGAGCTGCAGACCCAGTACTTC.

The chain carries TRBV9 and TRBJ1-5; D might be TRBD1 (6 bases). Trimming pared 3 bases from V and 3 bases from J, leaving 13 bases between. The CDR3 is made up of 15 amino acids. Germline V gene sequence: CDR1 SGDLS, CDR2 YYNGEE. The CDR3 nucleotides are TGTGCCAGCAGCGCCGGACAGCAGTCCAATCAGCCCCAGCATTTT. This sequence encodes CASSAGQQSNQPQHF.

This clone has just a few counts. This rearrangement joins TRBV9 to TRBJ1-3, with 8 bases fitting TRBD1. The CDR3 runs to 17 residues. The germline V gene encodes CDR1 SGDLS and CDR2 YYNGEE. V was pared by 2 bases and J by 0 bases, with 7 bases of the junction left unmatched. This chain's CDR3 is CASSVAPGQASGNTIYF. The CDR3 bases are TGTGCCAGCAGCGTGGCACCGGGACAGGCCTCTGGAAACACCATATATTTT.

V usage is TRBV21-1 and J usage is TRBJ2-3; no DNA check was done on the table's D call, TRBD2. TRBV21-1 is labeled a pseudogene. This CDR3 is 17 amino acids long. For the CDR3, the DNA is TGTGCCAGCAGCAAATCTAGCCGAGCGGGAGGCACAGATACGCAGTATTTT. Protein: CASSKSSRAGGTDTQYF.

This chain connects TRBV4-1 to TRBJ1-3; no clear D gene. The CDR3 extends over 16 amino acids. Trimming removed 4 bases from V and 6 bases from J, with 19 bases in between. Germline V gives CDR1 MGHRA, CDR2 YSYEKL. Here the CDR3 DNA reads TGCGCCAGCAGCCCCCGGGAGGGCGGATCTTTAAACACCATATATTTT. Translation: CASSPREGGSLNTIYF.

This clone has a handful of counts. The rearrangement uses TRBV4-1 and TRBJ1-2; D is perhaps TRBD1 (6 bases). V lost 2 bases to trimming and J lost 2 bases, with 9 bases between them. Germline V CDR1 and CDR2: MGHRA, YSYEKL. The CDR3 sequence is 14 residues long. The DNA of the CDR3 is TGCGCCAGCAGCCAAATCACAGGGAACTATGGCTACACCTTC. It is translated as CASSQITGNYGYTF.

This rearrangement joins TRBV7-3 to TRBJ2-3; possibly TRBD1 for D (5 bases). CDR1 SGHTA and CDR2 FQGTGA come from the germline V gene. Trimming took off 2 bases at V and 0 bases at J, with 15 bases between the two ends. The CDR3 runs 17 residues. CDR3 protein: CASSLLGASLSTDTQYF. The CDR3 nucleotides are TGTGCCAGCAGCTTATTAGGGGCCTCACTTAGCACAGATACGCAGTATTTT.

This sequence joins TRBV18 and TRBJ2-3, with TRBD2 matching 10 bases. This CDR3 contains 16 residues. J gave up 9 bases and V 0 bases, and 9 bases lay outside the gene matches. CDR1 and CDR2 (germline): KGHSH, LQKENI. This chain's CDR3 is CASSPPASGSFLTQYF. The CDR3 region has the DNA TGTGCCAGCTCACCACCGGCTAGCGGGAGTTTCTTGACGCAGTATTTT.

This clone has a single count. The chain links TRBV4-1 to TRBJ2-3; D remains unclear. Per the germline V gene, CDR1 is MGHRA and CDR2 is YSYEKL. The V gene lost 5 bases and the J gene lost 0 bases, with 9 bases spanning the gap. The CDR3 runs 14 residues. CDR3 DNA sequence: TGCGCCAGCAGCTTGGCGGAGAGCACAGATACGCAGTATTTT. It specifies CASSLAESTDTQYF.

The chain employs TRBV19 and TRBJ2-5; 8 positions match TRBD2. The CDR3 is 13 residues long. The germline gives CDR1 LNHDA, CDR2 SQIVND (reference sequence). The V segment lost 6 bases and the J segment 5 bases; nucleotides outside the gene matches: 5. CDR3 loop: CASSTGTRETQYF. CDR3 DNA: TGTGCCAGTAGCACCGGGACTAGGGAGACCCAGTACTTC.

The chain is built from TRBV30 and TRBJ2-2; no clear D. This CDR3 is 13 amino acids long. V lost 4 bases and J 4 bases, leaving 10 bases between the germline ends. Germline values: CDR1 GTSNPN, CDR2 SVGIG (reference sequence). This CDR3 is CAWTGHGTGELFF. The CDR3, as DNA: TGTGCCTGGACAGGCCACGGCACCGGGGAGCTGTTTTTT.

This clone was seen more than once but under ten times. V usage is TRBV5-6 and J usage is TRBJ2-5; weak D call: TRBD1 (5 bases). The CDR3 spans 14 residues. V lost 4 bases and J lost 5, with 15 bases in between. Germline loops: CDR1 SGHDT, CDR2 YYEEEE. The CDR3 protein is CASSPPTGRETQYF. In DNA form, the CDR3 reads TGTGCCAGCAGCCCTCCAACAGGCCGGGAGACCCAGTACTTC.

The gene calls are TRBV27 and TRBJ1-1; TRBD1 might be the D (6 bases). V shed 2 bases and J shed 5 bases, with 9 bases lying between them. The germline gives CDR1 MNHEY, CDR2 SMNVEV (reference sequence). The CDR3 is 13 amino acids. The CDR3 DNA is TGTGCCAGCAGTTTAACAGGGCAAACTGAAGCTTTCTTT. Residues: CASSLTGQTEAFF.

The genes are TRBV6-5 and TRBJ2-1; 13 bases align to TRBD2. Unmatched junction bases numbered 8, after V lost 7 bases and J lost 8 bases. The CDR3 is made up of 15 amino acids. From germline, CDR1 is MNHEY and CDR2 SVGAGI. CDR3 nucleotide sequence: TGTGCCAGCACCAAACTAGCGGGAGGGATCGATGAGCAGTTCTTC. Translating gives CASTKLAGGIDEQFF.

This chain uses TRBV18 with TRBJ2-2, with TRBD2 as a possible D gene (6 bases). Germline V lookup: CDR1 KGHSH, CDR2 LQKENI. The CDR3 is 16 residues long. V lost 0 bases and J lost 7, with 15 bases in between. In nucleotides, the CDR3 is TGTGCCAGCTCACCACCGTCGGGACTCGGCCACGGGGAGCTGTTTTTT. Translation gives CASSPPSGLGHGELFF.